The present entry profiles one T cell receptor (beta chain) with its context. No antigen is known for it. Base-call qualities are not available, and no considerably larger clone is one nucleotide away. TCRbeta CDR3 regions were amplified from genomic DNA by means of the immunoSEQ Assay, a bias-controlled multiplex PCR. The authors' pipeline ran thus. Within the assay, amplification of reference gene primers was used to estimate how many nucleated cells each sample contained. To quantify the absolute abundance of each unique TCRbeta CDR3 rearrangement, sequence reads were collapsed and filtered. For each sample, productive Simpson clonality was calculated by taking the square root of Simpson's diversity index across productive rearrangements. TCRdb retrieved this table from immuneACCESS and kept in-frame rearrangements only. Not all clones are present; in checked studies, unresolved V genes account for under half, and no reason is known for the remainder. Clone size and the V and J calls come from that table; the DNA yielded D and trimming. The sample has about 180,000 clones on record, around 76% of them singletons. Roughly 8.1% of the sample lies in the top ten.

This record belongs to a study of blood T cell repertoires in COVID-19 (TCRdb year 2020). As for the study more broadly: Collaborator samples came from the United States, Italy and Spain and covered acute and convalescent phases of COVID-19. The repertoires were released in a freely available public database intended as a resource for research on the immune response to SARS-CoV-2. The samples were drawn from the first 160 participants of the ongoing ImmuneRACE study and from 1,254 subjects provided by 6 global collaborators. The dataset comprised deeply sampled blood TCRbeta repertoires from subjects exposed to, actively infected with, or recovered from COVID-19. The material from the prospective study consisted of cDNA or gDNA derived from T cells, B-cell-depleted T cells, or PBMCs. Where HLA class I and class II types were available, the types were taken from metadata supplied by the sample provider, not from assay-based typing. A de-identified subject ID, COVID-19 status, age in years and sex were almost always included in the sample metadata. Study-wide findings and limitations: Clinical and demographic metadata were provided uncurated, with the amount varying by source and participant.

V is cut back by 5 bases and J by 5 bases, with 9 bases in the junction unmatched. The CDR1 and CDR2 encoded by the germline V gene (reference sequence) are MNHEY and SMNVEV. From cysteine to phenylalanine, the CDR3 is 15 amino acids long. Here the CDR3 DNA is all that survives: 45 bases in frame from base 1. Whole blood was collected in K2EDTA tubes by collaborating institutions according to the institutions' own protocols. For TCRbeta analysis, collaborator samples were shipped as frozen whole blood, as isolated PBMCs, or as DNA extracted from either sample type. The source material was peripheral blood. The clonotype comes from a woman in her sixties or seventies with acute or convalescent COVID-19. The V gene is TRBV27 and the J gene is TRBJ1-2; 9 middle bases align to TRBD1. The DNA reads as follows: TGTGCCAGCAGTGTCGGGACAGGGAGGGGGTATGGCTACACCTTC. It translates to CASSVGTGRGYGYTF.